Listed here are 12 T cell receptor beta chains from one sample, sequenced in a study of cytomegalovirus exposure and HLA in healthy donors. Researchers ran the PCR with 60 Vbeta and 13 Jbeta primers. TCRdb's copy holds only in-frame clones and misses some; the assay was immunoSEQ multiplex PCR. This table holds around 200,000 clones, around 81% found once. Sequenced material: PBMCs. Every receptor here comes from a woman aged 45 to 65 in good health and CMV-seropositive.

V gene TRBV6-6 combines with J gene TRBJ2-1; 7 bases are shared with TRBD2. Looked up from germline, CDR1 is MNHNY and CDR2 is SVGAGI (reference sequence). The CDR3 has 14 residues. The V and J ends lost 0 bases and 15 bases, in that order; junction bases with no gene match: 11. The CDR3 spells CASSYSNFRDYSFF. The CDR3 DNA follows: TGTGCCAGCAGTTACTCGAATTTTAGGGACTATTCGTTCTTC.

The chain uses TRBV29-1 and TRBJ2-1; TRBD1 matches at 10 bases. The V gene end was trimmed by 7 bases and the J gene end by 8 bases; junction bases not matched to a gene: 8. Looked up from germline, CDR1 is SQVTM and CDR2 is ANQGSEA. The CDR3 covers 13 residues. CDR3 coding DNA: TGCAGCGCCCGACAGGGGGCGCGGGATGAGCAGTTCTTC. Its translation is CSARQGARDEQFF.

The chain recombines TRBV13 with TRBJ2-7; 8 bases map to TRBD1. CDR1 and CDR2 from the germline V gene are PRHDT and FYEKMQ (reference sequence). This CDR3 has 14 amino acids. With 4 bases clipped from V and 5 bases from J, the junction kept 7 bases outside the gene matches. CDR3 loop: CASSSQGAGDEQYF. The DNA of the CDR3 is TGTGCCAGCAGCTCTCAGGGGGCTGGTGACGAGCAGTACTTC.

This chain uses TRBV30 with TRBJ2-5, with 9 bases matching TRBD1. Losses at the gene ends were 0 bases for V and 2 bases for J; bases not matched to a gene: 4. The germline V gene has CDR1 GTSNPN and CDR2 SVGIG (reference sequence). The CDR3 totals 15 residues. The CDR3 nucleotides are TGTGCCTGGAGTGTACAGACAGGGGGACAAGAGACCCAGTACTTC. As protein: CAWSVQTGGQETQYF.

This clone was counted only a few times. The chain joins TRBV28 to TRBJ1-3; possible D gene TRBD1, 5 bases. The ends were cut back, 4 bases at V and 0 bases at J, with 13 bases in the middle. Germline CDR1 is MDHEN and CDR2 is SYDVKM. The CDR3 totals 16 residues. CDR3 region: CASSSPAGYSGNTIYF. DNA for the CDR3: TGTGCCAGCAGTTCCCCGGCAGGGTACTCTGGAAACACCATATATTTT.

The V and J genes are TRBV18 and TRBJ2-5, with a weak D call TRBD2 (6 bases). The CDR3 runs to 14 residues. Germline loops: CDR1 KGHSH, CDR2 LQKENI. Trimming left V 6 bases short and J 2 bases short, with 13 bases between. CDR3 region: CASSLHGGQETQYF. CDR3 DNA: TGTGCCAGCTCTTTACATGGGGGGCAAGAGACCCAGTACTTC. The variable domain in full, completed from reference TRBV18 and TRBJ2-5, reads NAGVMQNPRHLVRRRGQEARLRCSPMKGHSHVYWYRQLPEEGLKFMVYLQKENIIDESGMPKERFSAEFPKEGPSILRIQQVVRGDSAAYFCASSLHGGQETQYFGPGTRLLVL.

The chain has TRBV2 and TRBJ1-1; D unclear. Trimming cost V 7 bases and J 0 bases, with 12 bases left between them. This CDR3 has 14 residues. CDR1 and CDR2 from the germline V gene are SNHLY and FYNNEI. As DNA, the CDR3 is TGTGCCAGCACAGCAGGTCAAATGAACACTGAAGCTTTCTTT. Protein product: CASTAGQMNTEAFF. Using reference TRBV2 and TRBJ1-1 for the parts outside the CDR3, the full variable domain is EPEVTQTPSHQVTQMGQEVILRCVPISNHLYFYWYRQILGQKVEFLVSFYNNEISEKSEIFDDQFSVERPDGSNFTLKIRSTKLEDSAMYFCASTAGQMNTEAFFGQGTRLTVV.

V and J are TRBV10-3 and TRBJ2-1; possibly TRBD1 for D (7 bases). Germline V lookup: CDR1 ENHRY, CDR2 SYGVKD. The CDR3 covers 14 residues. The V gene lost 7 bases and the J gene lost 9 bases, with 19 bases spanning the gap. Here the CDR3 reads CAINQGGPRGEQFF. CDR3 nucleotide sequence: TGTGCCATCAATCAGGGGGGCCCCAGGGGTGAGCAGTTCTTC.

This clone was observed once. CDR3 bases: TGCGCCAGCAGTGCATCGCCATCCGGGGAGGGTGAAGCTTTCTTT. It codes for CASSASPSGEGEAFF. The rearrangement links TRBV10-1 to TRBJ1-1; D is unresolved. CDR1 is WNHNN, CDR2 SYGVQD, per germline (reference sequence). V lost 4 bases to trimming and J lost 7 bases, with 19 bases between them. CDR3 size: 15 residues.

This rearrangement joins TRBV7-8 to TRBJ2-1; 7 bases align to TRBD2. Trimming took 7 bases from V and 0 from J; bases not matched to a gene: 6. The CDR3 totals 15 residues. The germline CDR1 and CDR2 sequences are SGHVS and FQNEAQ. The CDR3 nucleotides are TGTGCCAGCATCTGGGGGGGTGGCTCCTACAATGAGCAGTTCTTC. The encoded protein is CASIWGGGSYNEQFF.

The CDR3 coding sequence is TGTGCCAGCAGTGAGACCGGGACAGGTCGCTACGAGCAGTACTTC. Protein product: CASSETGTGRYEQYF. The V gene is TRBV25-1, the J gene TRBJ2-7; 8 nucleotides match TRBD1. The CDR3 covers 15 residues. The germline V gene has CDR1 MGHDK and CDR2 SYGVNS. The trim removed 3 bases at V and 3 bases at J, leaving 7 bases unmatched.

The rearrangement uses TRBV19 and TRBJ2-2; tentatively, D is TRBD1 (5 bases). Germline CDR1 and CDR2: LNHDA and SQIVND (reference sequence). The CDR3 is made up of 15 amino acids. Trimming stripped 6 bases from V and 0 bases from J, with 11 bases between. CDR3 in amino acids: CASSRQYANTGELFF. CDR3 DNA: TGTGCCAGTAGCCGACAGTATGCGAACACCGGGGAGCTGTTTTTT.